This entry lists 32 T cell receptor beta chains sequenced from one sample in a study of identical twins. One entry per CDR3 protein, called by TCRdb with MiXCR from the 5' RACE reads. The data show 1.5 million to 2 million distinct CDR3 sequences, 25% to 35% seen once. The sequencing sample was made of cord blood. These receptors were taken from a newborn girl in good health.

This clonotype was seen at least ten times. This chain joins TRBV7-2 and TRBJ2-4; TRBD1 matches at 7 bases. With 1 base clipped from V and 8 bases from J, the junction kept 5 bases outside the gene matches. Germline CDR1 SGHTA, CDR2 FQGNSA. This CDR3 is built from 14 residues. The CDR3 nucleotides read TGTGCCAGCAGCTTAGACAGGGGTTGGGACATTCAGTACTTC. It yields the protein CASSLDRGWDIQYF. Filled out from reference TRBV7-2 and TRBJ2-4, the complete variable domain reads GAGVSQSPSNKVTEKGKDVELRCDPISGHTALYWYRQSLGQGLEFLIYFQGNSAPDKSGLPSDRFSAERTGGSVSTLTIQRTQQEDSAVYLCASSLDRGWDIQYFGAGTRLSVL.

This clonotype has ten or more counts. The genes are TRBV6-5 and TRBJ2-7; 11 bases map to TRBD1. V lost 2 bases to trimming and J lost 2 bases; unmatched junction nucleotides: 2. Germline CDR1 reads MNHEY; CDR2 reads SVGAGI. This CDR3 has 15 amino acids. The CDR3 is CASSYGDRGTYEQYF. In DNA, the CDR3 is TGTGCCAGCAGTTACGGGGACAGGGGGACCTACGAGCAGTACTTC.

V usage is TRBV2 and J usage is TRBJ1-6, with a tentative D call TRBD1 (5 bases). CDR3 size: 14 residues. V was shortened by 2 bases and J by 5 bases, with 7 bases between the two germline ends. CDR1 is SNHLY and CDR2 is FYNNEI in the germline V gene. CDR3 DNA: TGTGCCAGCAGTGAACAGGGAGATAATTCACCCCTCCACTTT. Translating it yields CASSEQGDNSPLHF. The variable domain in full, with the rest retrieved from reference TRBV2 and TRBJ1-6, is EPEVTQTPSHQVTQMGQEVILRCVPISNHLYFYWYRQILGQKVEFLVSFYNNEISEKSEIFDDQFSVERPDGSNFTLKIRSTKLEDSAMYFCASSEQGDNSPLHFGNGTRLTVT.

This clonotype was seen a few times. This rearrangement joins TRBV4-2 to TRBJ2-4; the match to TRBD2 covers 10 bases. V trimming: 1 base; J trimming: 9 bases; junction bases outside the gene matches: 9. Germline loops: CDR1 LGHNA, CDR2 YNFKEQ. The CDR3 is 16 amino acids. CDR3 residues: CASSQAPTGTSAIQYF. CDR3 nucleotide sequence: TGTGCCAGCAGCCAAGCCCCGACCGGGACTAGCGCCATTCAGTACTTC.

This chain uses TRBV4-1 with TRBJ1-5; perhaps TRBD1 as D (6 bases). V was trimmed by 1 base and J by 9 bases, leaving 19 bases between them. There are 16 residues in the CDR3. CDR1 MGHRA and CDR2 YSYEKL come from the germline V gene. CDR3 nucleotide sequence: TGCGCCAGCAGCCAAGTACCCGGACAGTACGGAGGGCCCCAGCATTTT. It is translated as CASSQVPGQYGGPQHF.

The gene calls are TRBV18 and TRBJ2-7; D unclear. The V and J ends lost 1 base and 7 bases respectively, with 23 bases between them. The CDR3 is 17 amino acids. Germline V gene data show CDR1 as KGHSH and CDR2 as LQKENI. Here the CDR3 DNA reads TGTGCCAGCTCACCACGAAGACCCTTAACTCGAGAGGATGAGCAGTACTTC. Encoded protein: CASSPRRPLTREDEQYF.

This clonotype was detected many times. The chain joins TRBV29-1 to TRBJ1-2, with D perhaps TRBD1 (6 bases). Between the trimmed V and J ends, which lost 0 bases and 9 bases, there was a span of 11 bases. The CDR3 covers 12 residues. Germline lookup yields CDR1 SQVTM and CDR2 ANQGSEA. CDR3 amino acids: CSVEENRVRYTF. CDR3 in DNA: TGCAGCGTTGAAGAAAACAGGGTGCGCTACACCTTC.

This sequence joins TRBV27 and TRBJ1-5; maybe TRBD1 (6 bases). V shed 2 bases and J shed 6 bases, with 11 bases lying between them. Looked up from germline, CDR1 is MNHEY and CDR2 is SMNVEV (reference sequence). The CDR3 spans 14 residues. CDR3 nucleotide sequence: TGTGCCAGCAGTTTAGAGAGGGGGTCTCAGCCCCAGCATTTT. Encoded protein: CASSLERGSQPQHF.

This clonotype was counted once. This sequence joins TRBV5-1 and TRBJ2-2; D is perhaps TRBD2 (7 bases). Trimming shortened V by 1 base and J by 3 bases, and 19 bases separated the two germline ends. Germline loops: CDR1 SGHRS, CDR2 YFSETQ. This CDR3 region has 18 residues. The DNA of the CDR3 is TGCGCCAGCAGCTTGACGGCAGGGGACTATCCCTACACCGGGGAGCTGTTTTTT. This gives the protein CASSLTAGDYPYTGELFF.

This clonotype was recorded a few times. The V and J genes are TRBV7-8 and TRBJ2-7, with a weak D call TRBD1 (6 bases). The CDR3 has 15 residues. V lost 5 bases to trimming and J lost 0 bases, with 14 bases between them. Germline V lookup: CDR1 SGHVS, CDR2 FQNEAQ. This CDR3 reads CASSHREGSSYEQYF. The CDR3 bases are TGTGCCAGCAGCCACAGGGAAGGGTCCTCCTACGAGCAGTACTTC.

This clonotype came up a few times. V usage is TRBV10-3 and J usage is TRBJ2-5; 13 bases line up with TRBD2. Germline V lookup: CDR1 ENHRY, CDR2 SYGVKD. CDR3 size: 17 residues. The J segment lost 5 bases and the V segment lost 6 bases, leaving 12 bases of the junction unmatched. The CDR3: CAIRSGTSGRAVETQYF. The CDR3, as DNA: TGTGCCATCAGGTCGGGAACTAGCGGGAGGGCCGTGGAGACCCAGTACTTC.

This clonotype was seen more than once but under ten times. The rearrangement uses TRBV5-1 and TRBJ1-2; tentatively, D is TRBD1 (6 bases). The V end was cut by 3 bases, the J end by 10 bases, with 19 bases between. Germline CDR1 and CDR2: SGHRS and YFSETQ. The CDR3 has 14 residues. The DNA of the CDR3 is TGCGCCAGCAGCTCCGGTACAGGGATTTTAGTCTACACCTTC. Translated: CASSSGTGILVYTF. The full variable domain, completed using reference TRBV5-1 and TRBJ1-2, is KAGVTQTPRYLIKTRGQQVTLSCSPISGHRSVSWYQQTPGQGLQFLFEYFSETQRNKGNFPGRFSGRQFSNSRSEMNVSTLELGDSALYLCASSSGTGILVYTFGSGTRLTVV.

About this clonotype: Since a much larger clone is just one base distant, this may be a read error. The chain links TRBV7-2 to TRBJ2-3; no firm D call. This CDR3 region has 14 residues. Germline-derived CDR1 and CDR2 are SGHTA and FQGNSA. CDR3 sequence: CASSLGPFGDTRYF. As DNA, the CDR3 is TGTGCCAGCAGCCTAGGCCCGTTTGGAGATACGCGGTATTTT.

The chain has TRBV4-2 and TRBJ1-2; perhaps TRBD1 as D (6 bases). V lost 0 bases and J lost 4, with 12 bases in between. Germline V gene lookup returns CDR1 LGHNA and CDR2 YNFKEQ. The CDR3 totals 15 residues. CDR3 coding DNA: TGTGCCAGCAGCCAAGAGACAGGCCCTCCCTATGGCTACACCTTC. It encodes CASSQETGPPYGYTF.

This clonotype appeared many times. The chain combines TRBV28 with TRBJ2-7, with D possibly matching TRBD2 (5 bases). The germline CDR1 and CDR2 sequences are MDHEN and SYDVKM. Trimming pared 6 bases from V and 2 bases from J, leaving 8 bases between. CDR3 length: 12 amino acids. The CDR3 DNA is TGTGCCAGCAGACTAGGGCCCTACGAGCAGTACTTC. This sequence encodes CASRLGPYEQYF. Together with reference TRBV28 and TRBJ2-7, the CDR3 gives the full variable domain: DVKVTQSSRYLVKRTGEKVFLECVQDMDHENMFWYRQDPGLGLRLIYFSYDVKMKEKGDIPEGYSVSREKKERFSLILESASTNQTSMYLCASRLGPYEQYFGPGTRLTVT.

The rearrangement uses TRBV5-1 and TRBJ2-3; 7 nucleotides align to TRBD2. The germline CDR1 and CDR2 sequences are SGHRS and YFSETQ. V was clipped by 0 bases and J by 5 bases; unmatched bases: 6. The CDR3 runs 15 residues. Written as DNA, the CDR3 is TGCGCCAGCAGCTTGGACCCAGCGGGGAGAGATACGCAGTATTTT. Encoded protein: CASSLDPAGRDTQYF.

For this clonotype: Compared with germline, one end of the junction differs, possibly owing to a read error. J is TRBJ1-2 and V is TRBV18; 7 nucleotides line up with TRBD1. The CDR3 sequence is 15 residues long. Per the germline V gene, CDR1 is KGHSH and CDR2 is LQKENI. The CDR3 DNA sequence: TGTGCCAGCTCACCACTCGAGACAGGGAGGTATGGCCACACCTTC. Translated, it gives CASSPLETGRYGHTF.

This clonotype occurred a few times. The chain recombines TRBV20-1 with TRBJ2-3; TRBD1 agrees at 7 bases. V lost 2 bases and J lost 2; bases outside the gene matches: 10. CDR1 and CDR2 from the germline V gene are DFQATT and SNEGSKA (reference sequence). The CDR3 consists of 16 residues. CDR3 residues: CSARPRDRVPTDTQYF. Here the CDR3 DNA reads TGCAGTGCTAGACCAAGAGACAGGGTCCCCACAGATACGCAGTATTTT.

CDR3 protein: CASRSGQDSHSSYNEQYF. CDR3 DNA: TGTGCCAGCAGATCGGGACAGGACTCTCATAGCTCCTACAATGAGCAGTACTTC. This sequence joins TRBV2 and TRBJ2-7, with 8 bases matching TRBD1. This CDR3 is 18 amino acids long. Germline CDR1 reads SNHLY; CDR2 reads FYNNEI. The V segment lost 6 bases and the J segment 7 bases; nucleotides outside the gene matches: 23.

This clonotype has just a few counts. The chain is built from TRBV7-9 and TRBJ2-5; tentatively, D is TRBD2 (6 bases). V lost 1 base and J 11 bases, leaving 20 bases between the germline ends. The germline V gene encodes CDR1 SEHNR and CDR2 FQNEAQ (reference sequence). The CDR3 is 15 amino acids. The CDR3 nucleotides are TGTGCCAGCAGCTTAGGAAGCGGGTTAAACAATGAGCAGTACTTC. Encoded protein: CASSLGSGLNNEQYF.

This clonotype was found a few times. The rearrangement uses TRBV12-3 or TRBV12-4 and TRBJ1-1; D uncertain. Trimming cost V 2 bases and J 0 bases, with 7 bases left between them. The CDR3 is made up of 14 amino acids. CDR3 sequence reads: CASSLQPVNTEAFF. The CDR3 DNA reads TGTGCCAGCAGTTTACAGCCGGTGAACACTGAAGCTTTCTTT.

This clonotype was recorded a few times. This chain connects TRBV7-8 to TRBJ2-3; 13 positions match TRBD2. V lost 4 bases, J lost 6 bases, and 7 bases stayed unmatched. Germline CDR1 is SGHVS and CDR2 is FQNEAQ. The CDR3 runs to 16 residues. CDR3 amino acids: CASSSTSGRVSDTQYF. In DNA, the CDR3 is TGTGCCAGCAGCTCCACTAGCGGGAGGGTATCCGATACGCAGTATTTT.

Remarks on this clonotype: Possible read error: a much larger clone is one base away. The CDR3, as DNA: TGTGCCGGCAGTGAATTGGATTTCTACGAGCAGTACTTC. Amino acid sequence: CAGSELDFYEQYF. This chain joins TRBV6-1 and TRBJ2-7; D not resolved. Per germline, CDR1 MNHNS and CDR2 SASEGT. CDR3 length: 13 amino acids.

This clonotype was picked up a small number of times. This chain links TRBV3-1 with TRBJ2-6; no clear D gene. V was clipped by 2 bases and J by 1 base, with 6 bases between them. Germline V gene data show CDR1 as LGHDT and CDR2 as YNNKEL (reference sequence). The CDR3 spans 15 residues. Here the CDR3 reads CASSQWGSGANVLTF. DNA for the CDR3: TGTGCCAGCAGCCAATGGGGTTCTGGGGCCAACGTCCTGACTTTC. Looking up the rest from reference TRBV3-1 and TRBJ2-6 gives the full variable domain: DTAVSQTPKYLVTQMGNDKSIKCEQNLGHDTMYWYKQDSKKFLKIMFSYNNKELIINETVPNRFSPKSPDKAHLNLHINSLELGDSAVYFCASSQWGSGANVLTFGAGSRLTVL.

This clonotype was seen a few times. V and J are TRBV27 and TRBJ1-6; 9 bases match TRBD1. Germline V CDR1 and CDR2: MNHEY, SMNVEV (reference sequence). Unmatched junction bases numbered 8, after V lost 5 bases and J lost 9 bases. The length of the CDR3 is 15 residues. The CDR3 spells CASSRTGTGTSPLHF. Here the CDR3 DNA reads TGTGCCAGCAGTCGGACCGGGACAGGGACTTCACCCCTCCACTTT.

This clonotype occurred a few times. The CDR3 here is CSATEEGLPLRNSPLHF. In nucleotides, the CDR3 is TGCAGTGCTACCGAAGAGGGCCTCCCCCTCAGGAATTCACCCCTCCACTTT. The chain uses TRBV20-1 and TRBJ1-6; no definite D call. The germline V and J ends were trimmed by 4 bases and 7 bases, with 23 bases remaining between them. The V gene's germline CDR1 is DFQATT and CDR2 SNEGSKA (reference sequence). This CDR3 is 17 amino acids long.

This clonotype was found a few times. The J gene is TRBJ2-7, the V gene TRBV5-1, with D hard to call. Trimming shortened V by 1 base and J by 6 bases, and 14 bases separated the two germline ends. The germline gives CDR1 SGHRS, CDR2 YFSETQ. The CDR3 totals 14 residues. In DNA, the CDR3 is TGCGCCAGCAGCTTGTTCACAGACGGTGGCGAGCAGTACTTC. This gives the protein CASSLFTDGGEQYF.

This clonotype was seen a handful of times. This CDR3 reads CASTRTSPSDTQYF. The CDR3 DNA reads TGTGCCAGCACCCGGACTAGCCCCTCCGATACGCAGTATTTT. V is TRBV25-1 and J is TRBJ2-3, with 8 bases that match TRBD2. CDR1 is MGHDK and CDR2 is SYGVNS in the germline V gene. There are 14 residues in the CDR3. Trimming cost V 7 bases and J 6 bases; bases outside gene matches: 9.

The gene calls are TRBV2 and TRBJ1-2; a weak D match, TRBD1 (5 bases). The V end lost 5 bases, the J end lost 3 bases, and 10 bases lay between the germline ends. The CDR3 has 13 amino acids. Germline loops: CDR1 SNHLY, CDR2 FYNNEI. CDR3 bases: TGTGCCAGCAGTACGGGGGATCACTATGGCTACACCTTC. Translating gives CASSTGDHYGYTF. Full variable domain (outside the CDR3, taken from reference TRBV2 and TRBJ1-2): EPEVTQTPSHQVTQMGQEVILRCVPISNHLYFYWYRQILGQKVEFLVSFYNNEISEKSEIFDDQFSVERPDGSNFTLKIRSTKLEDSAMYFCASSTGDHYGYTFGSGTRLTVV.

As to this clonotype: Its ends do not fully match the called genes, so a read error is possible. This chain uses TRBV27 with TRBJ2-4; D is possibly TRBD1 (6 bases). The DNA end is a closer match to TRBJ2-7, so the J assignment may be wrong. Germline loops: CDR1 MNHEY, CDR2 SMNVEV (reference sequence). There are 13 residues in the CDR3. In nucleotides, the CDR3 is TGTGCCGGCAGTTTGACAGGAGCCTACGAGCAGTACTTC. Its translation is CAGSLTGAYEQYF.

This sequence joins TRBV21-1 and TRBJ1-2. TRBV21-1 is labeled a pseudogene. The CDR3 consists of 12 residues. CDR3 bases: TGTGCCAGCAGCAAAGAAGACAATGGCTACACCTTC. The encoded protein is CASSKEDNGYTF.

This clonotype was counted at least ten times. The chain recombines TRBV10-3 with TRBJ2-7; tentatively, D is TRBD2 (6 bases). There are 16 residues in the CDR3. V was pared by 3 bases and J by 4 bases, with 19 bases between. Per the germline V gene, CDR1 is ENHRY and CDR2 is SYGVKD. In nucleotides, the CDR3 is TGTGCCATCAGTGACCCGGGGGTAGCTGAATTGTACGAGCAGTACTTC. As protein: CAISDPGVAELYEQYF.